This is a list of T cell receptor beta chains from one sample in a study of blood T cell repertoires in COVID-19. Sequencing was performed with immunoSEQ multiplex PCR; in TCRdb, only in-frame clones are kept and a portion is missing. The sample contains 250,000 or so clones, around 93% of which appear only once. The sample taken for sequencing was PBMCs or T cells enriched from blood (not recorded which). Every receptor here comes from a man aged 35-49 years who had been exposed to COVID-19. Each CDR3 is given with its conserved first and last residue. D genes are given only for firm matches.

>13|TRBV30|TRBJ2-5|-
CAWNSEAGETQYF
TGTGCCTGGAATTCAGAGGCGGGAGAGACCCAGTACTTC
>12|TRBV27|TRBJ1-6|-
CASTTGLSPLHF
TGTGCCAGCACCACAGGGCTGTCACCCCTCCACTTT
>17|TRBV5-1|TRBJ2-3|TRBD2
CASSPMLSGRVGDTQYF
TGCGCCAGCAGCCCTATGCTTAGCGGGAGGGTAGGAGATACGCAGTATTTT
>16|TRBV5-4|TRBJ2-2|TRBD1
CASSLGDRTFSGELFF
TGTGCCAGCAGCTTGGGGGACAGGACTTTCTCCGGGGAGCTGTTTTTT
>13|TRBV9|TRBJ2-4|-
CASSPGRGDIQYF
TGTGCCAGCAGCCCAGGGAGGGGGGACATTCAGTACTTC
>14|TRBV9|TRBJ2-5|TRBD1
CASSVRTGEETQYF
TGTGCCAGCAGCGTGAGGACAGGGGAAGAGACCCAGTACTTC
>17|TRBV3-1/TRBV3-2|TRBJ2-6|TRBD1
CASSHGTGGAGANVLTF
TGTGCCAGCAGCCACGGGACAGGGGGCGCTGGGGCCAACGTCCTGACTTTC
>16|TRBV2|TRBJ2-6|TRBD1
CATSGTGVTGANVLTF
TGTGCCACATCCGGCACAGGGGTGACAGGGGCCAACGTCCTGACTTTC
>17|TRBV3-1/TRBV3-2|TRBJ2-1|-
CASSQDLPRVAYNEQFF
TGTGCCAGCAGCCAAGATTTACCCAGGGTGGCGTACAATGAGCAGTTCTTC
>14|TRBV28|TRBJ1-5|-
CASSLSRGNQPQHF
TGTGCCAGCAGTTTATCAAGGGGGAATCAGCCCCAGCATTTT
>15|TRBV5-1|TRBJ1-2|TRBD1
CASSLAGQGPYGYTF
TGCGCCAGCAGCTTGGCCGGACAGGGTCCATATGGCTACACCTTC
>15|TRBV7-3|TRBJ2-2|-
CASSLAGTNTGELFF
TGTGCCAGCAGCTTAGCGGGGACGAACACCGGGGAGCTGTTTTTT
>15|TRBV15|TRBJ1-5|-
CATSRGEGINQPQHF
TGTGCCACCAGCAGAGGGGAGGGTATCAATCAGCCCCAGCATTTT